Presented here are 30 T cell receptor beta chains from one specimen sequenced in a study of shared clonotypes between healthy human individuals. Data came from immunoSEQ multiplex PCR; TCRdb stores just in-frame clones and leaves some out. Of about half a million clones listed, approximately 80% are singletons. The material sequenced was PBMCs. These receptors originate from a middle-aged woman in good health. Some clones in this sample may be carry-over from other donors' samples.

In its sample, this clone was seen once. A far larger clone is one base from this, pointing to a likely read error. The chain recombines TRBV7-7 with TRBJ2-1, with D perhaps TRBD2 (5 bases). V lost 2 bases and J 10 bases, leaving 15 bases between the germline ends. Germline assignment: CDR1 SSHAT and CDR2 FNYEAQ (reference sequence). This CDR3 comprises 14 residues. CDR3 loop: CASSLQPGSSEQFF. CDR3 coding DNA: TGTGCCAGCAGCTTACAACCGGGGTCGAGCGAGCAGTTCTTC.

This clone appeared once. V is TRBV23-1 and J is TRBJ1-5; TRBD1 matches at 9 bases. TRBV23-1 belongs to the ORF category, with a function that is uncertain. V lost 4 bases to trimming and J lost 1 base; unmatched junction nucleotides: 2. The CDR3 totals 15 residues. CDR3 nucleotides: TGCGCCAGCAGTCGCGACAGGGGGAGCAATCAGCCCCAGCATTTT. The encoded protein is CASSRDRGSNQPQHF.

This clone was found a few times. The CDR3 here is CASSPQGTSYNEQFF. The CDR3 DNA is TGTGCCAGCAGCCCCCAGGGGACGTCCTACAATGAGCAGTTCTTC. The rearrangement links TRBV19 to TRBJ2-1, with a possible D match to TRBD1 (6 bases). V was trimmed by 9 bases and J by 1 base, leaving 16 bases between them. CDR3 size: 15 residues. CDR1 and CDR2 from the germline V gene are LNHDA and SQIVND (reference sequence).

A word on this clone: With a far larger clone one base away, a read error is the likely cause. This sample also contains other DNA sequences that code for the same CDR3. This chain connects TRBV30 to TRBJ2-7; TRBD2 might be the D (6 bases). Germline V lookup: CDR1 GTSNPN, CDR2 SVGIG (reference sequence). The CDR3 is 12 amino acids. Here the CDR3 DNA reads TGTGCCTGGAGTAGGAGGGGATACGAACAGTACTTC. Translated: CAWSRRGYEQYF.

The genes are TRBV4-2 and TRBJ2-7; 7 nucleotides agree with TRBD1. Per germline, CDR1 LGHNA and CDR2 YNFKEQ. Trimming at V came to 6 bases and at J to 7 bases, leaving 6 bases not matched to a gene. The CDR3 spans 12 residues. CDR3 sequence reads: CASRQQGREQYF. The CDR3 DNA follows: TGTGCCAGCAGACAACAGGGGCGAGAGCAGTACTTC.

The chain carries TRBV10-3 and TRBJ1-1, with a tentative D call TRBD1 (5 bases). Germline V gives CDR1 ENHRY, CDR2 SYGVKD. The V gene lost 2 bases and the J gene lost 0 bases, with 7 bases spanning the gap. The CDR3 is made up of 14 amino acids. The CDR3 region has the DNA TGTGCCATCAGTGAGGCGGGGGTGAACACTGAAGCTTTCTTT. Its protein is CAISEAGVNTEAFF.

The rearrangement joins TRBV5-1 to TRBJ2-2; possibly TRBD1 for D (6 bases). Per germline, CDR1 SGHRS and CDR2 YFSETQ. The CDR3 spans 15 residues. Trimming stripped 4 bases from V and 4 bases from J, with 14 bases between. CDR3 region: CASSRHTGTTGELFF. The CDR3 nucleotides read TGCGCCAGCAGCCGACATACAGGGACCACCGGGGAGCTGTTTTTT.

The rearrangement joins TRBV19 to TRBJ1-5; D not resolved. Trimming pared 5 bases from V and 1 base from J, leaving 12 bases between. Germline V CDR1 and CDR2: LNHDA, SQIVND (reference sequence). The CDR3 has 15 residues. The CDR3 region has the DNA TGTGCCAGTAGTTCGGGGTCAAGGAGCAATCAGCCCCAGCATTTT. Protein sequence: CASSSGSRSNQPQHF.

This chain connects TRBV19 to TRBJ2-1; 7 bases match TRBD2. The CDR3 consists of 14 residues. The V gene's germline CDR1 is LNHDA and CDR2 SQIVND (reference sequence). With 10 bases clipped from V and 1 base from J, the junction kept 7 bases outside the gene matches. Here the CDR3 reads CATSGEGSYNEQFF. The CDR3 bases are TGTGCCACTTCGGGGGAGGGGTCCTACAATGAGCAGTTCTTC.

V gene TRBV9 combines with J gene TRBJ1-4; perhaps TRBD1 as D (5 bases). CDR1 and CDR2 (germline): SGDLS, YYNGEE. V lost 0 bases and J 2 bases, leaving 14 bases between the germline ends. There are 17 residues in the CDR3. The CDR3 DNA reads as TGTGCCAGCAGCGTAGCCGGGGGAGGTTGGACTAATGAAAAACTGTTTTTT. Encoded protein: CASSVAGGGWTNEKLFF.

A word on this clone: Possible read error: a much larger clone is one base away. The DNA for the CDR3 is TGTGCCAGCAGTTACGGGACACCCTATGGCTACACCTTC. Residues: CASSYGTPYGYTF. V and J are TRBV6-5 and TRBJ1-2, with D tentatively TRBD1 (6 bases). CDR1 and CDR2 from the germline V gene are MNHEY and SVGAGI. The V end lost 2 bases, the J end lost 4 bases, and 8 bases lay between the germline ends. The CDR3 extends over 13 amino acids.

A word on this clone: A far larger clone is one nucleotide away, so this likely arose from a read error. It is likely a read error, because the conserved phenylalanine at the end of the CDR3 is missing. CDR3 protein: CASSDGTGRGNTIYS. CDR3 nucleotide sequence: TGTGCCAGCAGTGACGGGACAGGACGTGGAAACACCATATATTCT. The chain employs TRBV28 and TRBJ1-3; the match to TRBD1 covers 8 bases. With V trimmed by 5 bases and J by 3 bases, 6 bases remained unmatched. Germline V gives CDR1 MDHEN, CDR2 SYDVKM. The CDR3 extends over 15 amino acids.

As for this clone: A much larger clone differs from this one at a single base, so this may be a read error. The chain employs TRBV28 and TRBJ2-7; 8 nucleotides agree with TRBD2. With 5 bases clipped from V and 2 bases from J, the junction kept 8 bases outside the gene matches. There are 15 residues in the CDR3. The germline V gene encodes CDR1 MDHEN and CDR2 SYDVKM. The CDR3 sequence: CASSISGIATYEQYF. The CDR3 region has the DNA TGTGCCAGCAGTATTAGCGGGATCGCTACCTACGAGCAGTACTTC.

The chain couples TRBV18 to TRBJ2-2; perhaps TRBD2 as D (6 bases). Between the trimmed V and J ends, which lost 2 bases and 2 bases, there was a span of 15 bases. Germline CDR1 is KGHSH and CDR2 is LQKENI. The CDR3 is 17 amino acids. The CDR3 nucleotides are TGTGCCAGCTCACCAGAGATCGGGACTTTCAACACCGGGGAGCTGTTTTTT. It translates to CASSPEIGTFNTGELFF.

This chain connects TRBV18 to TRBJ1-2, with D possibly matching TRBD1 (5 bases). V lost 3 bases to trimming and J lost 0 bases, with 11 bases between them. Germline CDR1 reads KGHSH; CDR2 reads LQKENI. The CDR3 is 15 amino acids. CDR3 sequence: CASSPVQGANYGYTF. In DNA form, the CDR3 reads TGTGCCAGCTCACCTGTTCAGGGCGCTAACTATGGCTACACCTTC.

This chain joins TRBV2 and TRBJ2-5; D possibly matches TRBD1 or TRBD2 (5 bases each). The CDR3 is made up of 17 amino acids. The germline V gene has CDR1 SNHLY and CDR2 FYNNEI. V shed 0 bases and J shed 2 bases, with 16 bases lying between them. The CDR3 region is CASSEAHSLWGQETQYF. CDR3 DNA sequence: TGTGCCAGCAGTGAAGCGCACTCTCTCTGGGGGCAAGAGACCCAGTACTTC.

The chain combines TRBV15 with TRBJ2-5; TRBD2 is a possible D gene (6 bases). The CDR3 consists of 14 residues. Deletions cut 1 base from V and 4 bases from J, with 10 bases between. Germline CDR1 and CDR2: LNHNV and YYDKDF (reference sequence). CDR3 amino acids: CATSRVRGGETQYF. In DNA form, the CDR3 reads TGTGCCACCAGCAGAGTAAGGGGAGGAGAGACCCAGTACTTC. Filled out from reference TRBV15 and TRBJ2-5, the complete variable domain reads DAMVIQNPRYQVTQFGKPVTLSCSQTLNHNVMYWYQQKSSQAPKLLFHYYDKDFNNEADTPDNFQSRRPNTSFCFLDIRSPGLGDTAMYLCATSRVRGGETQYFGPGTRLLVL.

The chain is built from TRBV28 and TRBJ1-2, with TRBD1 identical over 10 bases. CDR1 is MDHEN and CDR2 is SYDVKM in the germline V gene. This CDR3 has 15 amino acids. Trimming at V came to 7 bases and at J to 4 bases, leaving 9 bases not matched to a gene. The CDR3 sequence: CASTTGGRILYGYTF. The CDR3 nucleotides read TGTGCCAGCACGACAGGGGGCCGCATCCTCTATGGCTACACCTTC.

The V and J genes are TRBV19 and TRBJ2-1; 8 bases line up with TRBD1. Germline V gene sequence: CDR1 LNHDA, CDR2 SQIVND (reference sequence). This CDR3 spans 14 amino acids. The V and J ends lost 5 bases and 6 bases, in that order; junction bases with no gene match: 6. CDR3 in amino acids: CASSAGQDPNEQFF. Here the CDR3 DNA reads TGTGCCAGTAGTGCGGGACAGGACCCCAATGAGCAGTTCTTC.

This clone has just a few counts. The chain employs TRBV7-3 and TRBJ2-2; D not resolved. The CDR3 has 15 amino acids. CDR1 and CDR2 (germline): SGHTA, FQGTGA. V dropped 3 bases and J dropped 0 bases, with 8 bases sitting between them. The CDR3 DNA follows: TGTGCCAGCAGCTTGGGCGGACCGAACACCGGGGAGCTGTTTTTT. Translation gives CASSLGGPNTGELFF.

This sequence joins TRBV6-5 and TRBJ2-7; TRBD1 matches at 7 bases. The CDR3 totals 14 residues. The V and J ends lost 2 bases and 4 bases, in that order; junction bases with no gene match: 5. CDR1 MNHEY and CDR2 SVGAGI come from the germline V gene. The CDR3 loop is CASSYTGAGYEQYF. The CDR3 DNA reads TGTGCCAGCAGTTACACAGGGGCAGGTTACGAGCAGTACTTC.

The V and J genes are TRBV7-9 and TRBJ2-5, with TRBD2 matching 10 bases. CDR1 is SEHNR, CDR2 FQNEAQ, per germline (reference sequence). The CDR3 extends over 18 amino acids. V trimming: 5 bases; J trimming: 3 bases; junction bases outside the gene matches: 15. The CDR3 DNA reads TGTGCCAGCAGCCAGGGACTAGCGCCATCGGGGGTTAAAGAGACCCAGTACTTC. Encoded protein: CASSQGLAPSGVKETQYF.

V usage is TRBV11-3 and J usage is TRBJ1-5, with 8 nucleotides matching TRBD1. V was clipped by 1 base and J by 7 bases; unmatched bases: 9. The CDR3 is made up of 16 amino acids. Germline assignment: CDR1 SGHNT and CDR2 YENEEA. The CDR3 nucleotides are TGTGCCAGCAGCTTAGGAGACAGGGGCAAACTCCAGCCCCAGCATTTT. Its protein is CASSLGDRGKLQPQHF.

V and J are TRBV7-8 and TRBJ2-1; tentative D call: TRBD2 (5 bases). The CDR3 has 14 amino acids. The V gene lost 2 bases and the J gene lost 10 bases, with 15 bases spanning the gap. Germline loops: CDR1 SGHVS, CDR2 FQNEAQ. CDR3 bases: TGTGCCAGCAGCTTATTAGTAATCGGAGGCGAGCAGTTCTTC. Translation: CASSLLVIGGEQFF.

This clone was seen a few times. V gene TRBV30 combines with J gene TRBJ2-1, with a possible D match to TRBD2 (6 bases). The germline V gene has CDR1 GTSNPN and CDR2 SVGIG (reference sequence). There are 15 residues in the CDR3. V lost 0 bases to trimming and J lost 8 bases, with 17 bases between them. CDR3 DNA: TGTGCCTGGAGTGTACTGGGTGGGAGGCCCCATGAGCAGTTCTTC. It yields the protein CAWSVLGGRPHEQFF.

The chain recombines TRBV2 with TRBJ2-5, with a weak D call TRBD2 (5 bases). V was shortened by 4 bases and J by 4 bases, with 19 bases between the two germline ends. CDR1 is SNHLY, CDR2 FYNNEI, per germline. CDR3 length equals 16 residues. The CDR3 reads CASSGGNPRGRETQYF. The CDR3 nucleotides are TGTGCCAGCAGTGGGGGTAACCCTCGGGGTCGAGAGACCCAGTACTTC.

The chain employs TRBV9 and TRBJ2-1; 9 nucleotides line up with TRBD1. The CDR3 has 14 residues. Trimming took 4 bases from V and 7 from J; bases not matched to a gene: 6. The V gene's germline CDR1 is SGDLS and CDR2 YYNGEE. The CDR3 loop reads CASSTQGQGNEQFF. The CDR3 nucleotides are TGTGCCAGCAGCACACAGGGACAGGGAAATGAGCAGTTCTTC.

J is TRBJ2-6 and V is TRBV9; the D is unclear. V lost 0 bases and J lost 7, with 5 bases in between. Looked up from germline, CDR1 is SGDLS and CDR2 is YYNGEE. The CDR3 covers 13 residues. The CDR3 region has the DNA TGTGCCAGCAGCGTAGACGAAGCCAACGTCCTGACTTTC. Protein: CASSVDEANVLTF.

The chain recombines TRBV10-3 with TRBJ2-7; 12 bases agree with TRBD2. The CDR3 is 16 residues long. Unmatched junction bases numbered 9, after V lost 4 bases and J lost 5 bases. Germline V gene lookup returns CDR1 ENHRY and CDR2 SYGVKD. In DNA form, the CDR3 reads TGTGCCATCAGTGGAAGGACTAGCGGGGAGCGGAACGAGCAGTACTTC. Its protein product is CAISGRTSGERNEQYF.

This chain joins TRBV19 and TRBJ2-7, with 9 nucleotides matching TRBD2. Germline V gene data show CDR1 as LNHDA and CDR2 as SQIVND (reference sequence). Germline trimming cut 6 bases from V and 4 bases from J; bases unmatched to any gene: 7. The CDR3 covers 14 residues. The CDR3 loop is CASSVAGAGYEQYF. CDR3 nucleotide sequence: TGTGCCAGTAGCGTAGCGGGAGCGGGTTACGAGCAGTACTTC. The full variable domain, completed using reference TRBV19 and TRBJ2-7, is DGGITQSPKYLFRKEGQNVTLSCEQNLNHDAMYWYRQDPGQGLRLIYYSQIVNDFQKGDIAEGYSVSREKKESFPLTVTSAQKNPTAFYLCASSVAGAGYEQYFGPGTRLTVT.